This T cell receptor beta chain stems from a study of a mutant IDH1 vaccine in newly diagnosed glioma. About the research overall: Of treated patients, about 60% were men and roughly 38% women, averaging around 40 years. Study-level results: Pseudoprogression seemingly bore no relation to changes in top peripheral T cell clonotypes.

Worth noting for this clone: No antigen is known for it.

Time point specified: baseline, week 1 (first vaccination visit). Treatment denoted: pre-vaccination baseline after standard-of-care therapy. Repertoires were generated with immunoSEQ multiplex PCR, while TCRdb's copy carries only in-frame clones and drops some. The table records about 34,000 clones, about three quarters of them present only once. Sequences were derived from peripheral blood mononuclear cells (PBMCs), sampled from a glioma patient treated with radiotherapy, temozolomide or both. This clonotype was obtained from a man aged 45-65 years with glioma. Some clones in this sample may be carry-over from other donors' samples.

The CDR3 protein is CASSPRDSFHEQYF. The CDR3 DNA follows: TGTGCCAGCAGCCCTCGGGACAGCTTCCACGAGCAGTACTTC. The chain is built from TRBV7-8 and TRBJ2-7; 7 bases match TRBD1. Per germline, CDR1 SGHVS and CDR2 FQNEAQ. The CDR3 totals 14 residues. The junction had 9 bases not matched to a gene; V was cut back by 5 bases and J by 5 bases. Supplemented by reference TRBV7-8 and TRBJ2-7, the full variable domain reads GAGVSQSPRYKVAKRGQDVALRCDPISGHVSLFWYQQALGQGPEFLTYFQNEAQLDKSGLPSDRFFAERPEGSVSTLKIQRTQQEDSAVYLCASSPRDSFHEQYFGPGTRLTVT.